A selection of T cell receptor beta chains follows, all from one sample in a study of cytomegalovirus exposure and HLA in healthy donors. This table comes from immunoSEQ multiplex PCR, and its TCRdb copy is limited to in-frame clones, with some not included. The data show 160,000 or so clones, about 80% seen once. The sequencing input was PBMCs. All receptors come from a woman aged 35 to 49 in good health and CMV-seronegative. Each CDR3 is given with its conserved first and last residue. The order of the fields is CDR3 length, D gene, clone size, V gene, J gene, CDR3 protein, CDR3 DNA. A D gene is named only where the DNA matches it firmly. The size entry is marked missing in some rows and otherwise reads once, few, many or a size class.

11,.,.,TRBV27,TRBJ2-1,CASSLLNEQFF,TGTGCCAGCAGTTTACTCAATGAGCAGTTCTTC
13,.,few,TRBV4-3,TRBJ1-1,CASNWVGGAEAFF,TGCGCCAGCAACTGGGTGGGAGGGGCTGAAGCTTTCTTT
15,.,.,TRBV9,TRBJ1-1,CASSPHMQGWTEAFF,TGTGCCAGCAGCCCCCACATGCAGGGATGGACTGAAGCTTTCTTT
11,.,few,TRBV2,TRBJ2-7,CASSNRREQYF,TGTGCCAGCAGTAACAGGCGCGAGCAGTACTTC
12,.,.,TRBV25-1,TRBJ2-5,CASSDRAETQYF,TGTGCCAGCAGTGACAGGGCGGAGACCCAGTACTTC
14,.,.,TRBV18,TRBJ1-2,CASSTVRDHYGYTF,TGTGCCAGCTCGACCGTGAGGGATCACTATGGCTACACCTTC
15,.,once,TRBV6-5,TRBJ2-7,CATAAGRRYSYEQYF,TGTGCCACCGCCGCGGGGAGGCGATACTCCTACGAGCAGTACTTC
16,.,.,TRBV5-1,TRBJ1-1,CASSIRQNTMNTEAFF,TGCGCCAGCAGCATAAGACAGAATACCATGAACACTGAAGCTTTCTTT
15,TRBD2,.,TRBV6-4,TRBJ2-3,CASSVAGAPTDTQYF,TGTGCCAGCAGTGTGGCGGGAGCGCCCACAGATACGCAGTATTTT
16,TRBD1,.,TRBV9,TRBJ2-1,CASSPRGQGAYNEQFF,TGTGCCAGCAGCCCGAGGGGACAGGGGGCGTACAATGAGCAGTTCTTC
16,TRBD2,.,TRBV4-1,TRBJ2-5,CASSRYSGGARETQYF,TGCGCCAGCAGCCGCTATAGCGGGGGGGCCCGTGAGACCCAGTACTTC
17,.,.,TRBV6-1,TRBJ2-7,CASSEWSAGMSSYEQYF,TGTGCCAGCAGTGAATGGAGTGCGGGGATGAGCTCCTACGAGCAGTACTTC
17,.,.,TRBV6-1,TRBJ1-4,CASSEHWGGRAREKLFF,TGTGCCAGCAGTGAACACTGGGGCGGCAGGGCTAGGGAAAAACTGTTTTTT
16,.,.,TRBV11-2,TRBJ2-7,CASSLNLAAASYEQYF,TGTGCCAGCAGCTTAAATCTGGCAGCGGCCTCCTACGAGCAGTACTTC
14,TRBD1,.,TRBV5-1,TRBJ1-2,CASSLAGGGYGYTF,TGCGCCAGCAGCTTGGCAGGGGGCGGCTATGGCTACACCTTC
15,.,.,TRBV6-1,TRBJ2-5,CASSVPRDIQETQYF,TGTGCCAGCAGTGTTCCCAGGGACATCCAAGAGACCCAGTACTTC
9,.,.,TRBV30,TRBJ2-5,CAFGETQYF,TGTGCCTTCGGGGAGACCCAGTACTTC
13,TRBD2,few,TRBV30,TRBJ2-1,CAASWGGYNEQFF,TGTGCCGCGTCGTGGGGGGGGTACAATGAGCAGTTCTTC
13,.,.,TRBV7-8,TRBJ1-2,CASSLAGPGGSTF,TGTGCCAGCAGCTTAGCCGGCCCGGGTGGGTCCACCTTC
16,.,.,TRBV5-6,TRBJ2-3,CASIHRSRLSTDTQYF,TGTGCCAGCATCCACAGGTCCCGACTTAGCACAGATACGCAGTATTTT
16,TRBD1,.,TRBV5-1,TRBJ2-7,CASSLEVRGPLNEQYF,TGCGCCAGCAGCTTGGAGGTCAGGGGGCCTTTAAACGAGCAGTACTTC
16,TRBD1,.,TRBV6-1,TRBJ2-2,CASSGGTGADTGELFF,TGTGCCAGCAGTGGCGGGACAGGGGCGGACACCGGGGAGCTGTTTTTT
16,.,.,TRBV5-1,TRBJ2-7,CASSLDPGGTVYEQYF,TGCGCCAGCAGCTTGGACCCGGGGGGCACGGTCTACGAGCAGTACTTC
13,TRBD1,.,TRBV10-2,TRBJ1-5,CASSQGNNQPQHF,TGCGCCAGCTCACAGGGGAACAATCAGCCCCAGCATTTT
17,.,.,TRBV12-1,TRBJ1-5,CASSPLPRGFGNQPQHF,TGTGCCAGCAGCCCGTTGCCCAGGGGGTTCGGCAATCAGCCCCAGCATTTT
18,TRBD2,.,TRBV7-8,TRBJ2-5,CASSLDAELAVGGETQYF,TGTGCCAGCAGCTTAGACGCCGAACTAGCGGTGGGGGGGGAGACCCAGTACTTC
16,TRBD2,.,TRBV7-2,TRBJ2-1,CASSLDSSGGAHEQFF,TGTGCCAGCAGCCTAGACTCTAGCGGGGGGGCCCATGAGCAGTTCTTC
15,TRBD1,.,TRBV5-6,TRBJ2-5,CASSYYRGLTETQYF,TGTGCCAGCAGCTACTACAGGGGGCTAACGGAGACCCAGTACTTC
13,.,.,TRBV5-6,TRBJ2-1,CASSLVSGNEQFF,TGTGCCAGCAGCTTAGTCTCCGGCAATGAGCAGTTCTTC
15,.,.,TRBV21-1,TRBJ1-1,CASSTGPLPNTEAFF,TGTGCCAGCAGCACTGGCCCCCTCCCTAACACTGAAGCTTTCTTT
14,TRBD1,.,TRBV10-2,TRBJ1-2,CASSSRTGPYGYTF,TGCGCCAGCAGTTCCCGGACAGGGCCATATGGCTACACCTTC
17,TRBD2,.,TRBV10-3,TRBJ2-1,CAISAINLADSYNEQFF,TGTGCCATCAGTGCTATTAATCTAGCGGACTCCTACAATGAGCAGTTCTTC
15,.,.,TRBV19,TRBJ2-6,CASSGVASGANVLTF,TGTGCCAGTAGCGGAGTGGCCTCTGGGGCCAACGTCCTGACTTTC
14,.,.,TRBV9,TRBJ2-3,CASSVGGSPDTQYF,TGTGCCAGCAGCGTAGGCGGGTCTCCAGATACGCAGTATTTT
14,.,.,TRBV5-1,TRBJ2-5,CASSSGGLQETQYF,TGCGCCAGCAGCTCCGGGGGGCTCCAAGAGACCCAGTACTTC
15,.,.,TRBV15,TRBJ1-6,CATSRSYDRNSPLHF,TGTGCCACCAGCAGATCCTACGACAGGAATTCACCCCTCCACTTT